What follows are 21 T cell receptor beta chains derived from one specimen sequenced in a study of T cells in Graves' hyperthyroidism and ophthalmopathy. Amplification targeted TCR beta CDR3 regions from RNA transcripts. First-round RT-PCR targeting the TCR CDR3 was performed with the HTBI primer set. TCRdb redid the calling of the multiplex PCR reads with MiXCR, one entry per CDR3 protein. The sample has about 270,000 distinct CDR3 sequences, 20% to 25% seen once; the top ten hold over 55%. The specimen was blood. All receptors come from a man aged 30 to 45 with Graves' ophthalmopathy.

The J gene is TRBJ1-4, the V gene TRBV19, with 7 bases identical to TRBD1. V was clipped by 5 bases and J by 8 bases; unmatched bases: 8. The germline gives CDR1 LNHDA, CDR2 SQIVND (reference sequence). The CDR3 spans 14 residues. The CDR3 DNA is TGTGCCAGTAGTTTGCAGGGGGAAGGAGAAAAACTGTTTTTT. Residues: CASSLQGEGEKLFF. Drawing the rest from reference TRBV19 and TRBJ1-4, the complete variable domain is DGGITQSPKYLFRKEGQNVTLSCEQNLNHDAMYWYRQDPGQGLRLIYYSQIVNDFQKGDIAEGYSVSREKKESFPLTVTSAQKNPTAFYLCASSLQGEGEKLFFGSGTQLSVL.

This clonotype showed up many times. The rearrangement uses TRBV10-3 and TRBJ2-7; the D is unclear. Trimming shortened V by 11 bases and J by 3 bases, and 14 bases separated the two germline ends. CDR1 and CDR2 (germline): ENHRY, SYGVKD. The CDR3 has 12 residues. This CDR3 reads CAVRSGSYEQYF. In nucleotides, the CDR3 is TGTGCCGTCCGGAGTGGAAGCTACGAGCAGTACTTC.

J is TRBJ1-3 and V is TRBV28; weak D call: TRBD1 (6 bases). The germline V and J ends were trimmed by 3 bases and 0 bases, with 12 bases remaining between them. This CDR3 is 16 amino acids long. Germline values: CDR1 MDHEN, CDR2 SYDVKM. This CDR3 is CASSFPQGSSGNTIYF. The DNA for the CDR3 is TGTGCCAGCAGTTTTCCCCAGGGGAGCTCTGGAAACACCATATATTTT.

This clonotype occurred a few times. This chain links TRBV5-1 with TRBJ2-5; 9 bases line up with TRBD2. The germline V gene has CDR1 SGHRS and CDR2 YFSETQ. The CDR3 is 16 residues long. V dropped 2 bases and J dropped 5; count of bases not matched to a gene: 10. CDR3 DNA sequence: TGCGCCAGCAGCTTCATCCTTGCGGGAGGGATGGAGACCCAGTACTTC. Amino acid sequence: CASSFILAGGMETQYF.

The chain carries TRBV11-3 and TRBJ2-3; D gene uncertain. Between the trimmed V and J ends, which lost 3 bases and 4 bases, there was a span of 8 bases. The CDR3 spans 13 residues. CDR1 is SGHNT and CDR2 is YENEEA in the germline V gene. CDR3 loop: CASSLVGPDTQYF. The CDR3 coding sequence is TGTGCCAGCAGCTTGGTCGGGCCAGATACGCAGTATTTT. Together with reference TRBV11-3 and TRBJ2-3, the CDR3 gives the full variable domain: EAGVVQSPRYKIIEKKQPVAFWCNPISGHNTLYWYLQNLGQGPELLIRYENEEAVDDSQLPKDRFSAERLKGVDSTLKIQPAELGDSAVYLCASSLVGPDTQYFGPGTRLTVL.

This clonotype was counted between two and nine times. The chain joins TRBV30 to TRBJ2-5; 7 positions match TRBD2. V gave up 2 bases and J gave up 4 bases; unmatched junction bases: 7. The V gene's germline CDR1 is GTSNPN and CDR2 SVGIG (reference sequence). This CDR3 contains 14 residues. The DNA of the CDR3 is TGTGCCTGGAGTAATTACCCGGGGGGAGAGACCCAGTACTTC. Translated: CAWSNYPGGETQYF.

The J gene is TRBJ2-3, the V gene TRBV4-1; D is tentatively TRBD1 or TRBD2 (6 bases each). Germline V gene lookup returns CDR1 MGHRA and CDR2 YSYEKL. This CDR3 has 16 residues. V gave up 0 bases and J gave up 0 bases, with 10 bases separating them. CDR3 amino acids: CASSQEGGGSTDTQYF. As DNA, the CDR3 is TGCGCCAGCAGCCAAGAGGGGGGCGGGAGCACAGATACGCAGTATTTT.

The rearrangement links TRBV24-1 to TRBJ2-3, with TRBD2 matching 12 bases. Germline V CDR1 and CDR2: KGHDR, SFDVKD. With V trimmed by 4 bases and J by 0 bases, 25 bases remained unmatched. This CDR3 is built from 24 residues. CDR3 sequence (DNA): TGTGCCACCAGTGACCTATACAGGGACGCAACGGGACTAGCGGGTGGATCTAGCACAGATACGCAGTATTTT. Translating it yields CATSDLYRDATGLAGGSSTDTQYF.

The CDR3 region has the DNA TGTGCCAGTAGTGTCGGACAGGCGTGGACCGGGGAGCTGTTTTTT. Its protein is CASSVGQAWTGELFF. The V and J genes are TRBV19 and TRBJ2-2, with TRBD1 matching over 7 bases. Germline CDR1 LNHDA, CDR2 SQIVND (reference sequence). This CDR3 region has 15 residues. J gave up 5 bases and V 5 bases, and 8 bases lay outside the gene matches.

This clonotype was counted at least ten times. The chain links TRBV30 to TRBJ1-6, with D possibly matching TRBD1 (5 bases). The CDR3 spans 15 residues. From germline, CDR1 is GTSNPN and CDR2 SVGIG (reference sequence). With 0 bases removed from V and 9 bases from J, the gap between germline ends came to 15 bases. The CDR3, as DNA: TGTGCCTGGAGTGTACCCGGGGCGAATAGTTCACCCCTCCACTTT. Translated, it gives CAWSVPGANSSPLHF.

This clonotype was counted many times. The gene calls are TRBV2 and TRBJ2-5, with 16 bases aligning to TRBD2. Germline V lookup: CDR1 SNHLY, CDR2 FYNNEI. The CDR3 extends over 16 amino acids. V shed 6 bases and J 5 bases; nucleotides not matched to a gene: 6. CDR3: CASSSGLAGGPETQYF. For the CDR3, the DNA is TGTGCCAGCAGCTCGGGACTAGCGGGAGGGCCTGAGACCCAGTACTTC.

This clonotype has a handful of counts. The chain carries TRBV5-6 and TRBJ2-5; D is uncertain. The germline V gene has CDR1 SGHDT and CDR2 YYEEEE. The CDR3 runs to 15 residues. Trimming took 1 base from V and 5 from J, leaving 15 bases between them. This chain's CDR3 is CASSLFVPNGETQYF. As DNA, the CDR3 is TGTGCCAGCAGCTTGTTCGTGCCCAACGGGGAGACCCAGTACTTC.

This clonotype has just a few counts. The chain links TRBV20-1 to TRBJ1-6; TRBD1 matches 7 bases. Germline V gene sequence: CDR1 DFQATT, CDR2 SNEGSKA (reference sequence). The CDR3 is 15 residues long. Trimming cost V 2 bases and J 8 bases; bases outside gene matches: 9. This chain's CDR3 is CSARHLGDRDSPLHF. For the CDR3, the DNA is TGCAGTGCTAGACACCTAGGGGACAGAGATTCACCCCTCCACTTT.

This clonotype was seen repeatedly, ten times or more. This chain's CDR3 is CASSFASAGLAGAYEQYF. Here the CDR3 DNA reads TGTGCCAGCAGTTTTGCCTCGGCGGGACTAGCGGGAGCCTACGAGCAGTACTTC. V and J are TRBV28 and TRBJ2-7; 14 bases line up with TRBD2. The junction had 9 bases not matched to a gene; V was cut back by 3 bases and J by 2 bases. The germline gives CDR1 MDHEN, CDR2 SYDVKM. The CDR3 runs to 18 residues.

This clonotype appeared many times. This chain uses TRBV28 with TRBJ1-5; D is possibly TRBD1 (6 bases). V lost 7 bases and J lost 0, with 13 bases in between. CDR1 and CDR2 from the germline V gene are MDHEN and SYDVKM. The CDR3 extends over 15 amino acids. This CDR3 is CASKSGTNSNQPQHF. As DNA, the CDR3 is TGTGCCAGCAAGTCCGGGACAAATAGCAATCAGCCCCAGCATTTT.

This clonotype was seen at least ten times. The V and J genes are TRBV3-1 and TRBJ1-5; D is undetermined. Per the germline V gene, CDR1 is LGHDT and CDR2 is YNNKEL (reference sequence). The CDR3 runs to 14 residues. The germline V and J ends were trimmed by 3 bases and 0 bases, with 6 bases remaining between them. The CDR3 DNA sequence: TGTGCCAGCAGCCATTACGATAGCAATCAGCCCCAGCATTTT. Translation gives CASSHYDSNQPQHF. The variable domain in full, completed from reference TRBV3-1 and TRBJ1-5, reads DTAVSQTPKYLVTQMGNDKSIKCEQNLGHDTMYWYKQDSKKFLKIMFSYNNKELIINETVPNRFSPKSPDKAHLNLHINSLELGDSAVYFCASSHYDSNQPQHFGDGTRLSIL.

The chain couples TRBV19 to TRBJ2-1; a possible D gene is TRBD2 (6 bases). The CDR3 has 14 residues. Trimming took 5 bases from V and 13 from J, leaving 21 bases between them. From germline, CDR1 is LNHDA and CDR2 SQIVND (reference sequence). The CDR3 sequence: CASSAVNRDSPQFF. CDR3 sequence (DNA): TGTGCCAGTAGTGCCGTAAACCGGGACTCCCCTCAGTTCTTC.

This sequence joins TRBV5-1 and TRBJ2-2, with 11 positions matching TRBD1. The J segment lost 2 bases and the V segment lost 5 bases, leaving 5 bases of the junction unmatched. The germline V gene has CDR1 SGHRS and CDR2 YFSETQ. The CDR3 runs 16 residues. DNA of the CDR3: TGCGCCAGCAGGGCCGGGACAGGGGGAAACACCGGGGAGCTGTTTTTT. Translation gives CASRAGTGGNTGELFF.

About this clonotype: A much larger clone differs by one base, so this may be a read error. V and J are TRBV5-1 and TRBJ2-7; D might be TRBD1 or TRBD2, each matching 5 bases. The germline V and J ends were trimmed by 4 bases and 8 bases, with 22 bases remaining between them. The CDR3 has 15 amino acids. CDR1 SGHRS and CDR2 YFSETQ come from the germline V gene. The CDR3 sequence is CASSTRTSPVDKQYF. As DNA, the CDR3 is TGCGCCAGCAGCACAAGGACTTCCCCGGTGGACAAGCAGTACTTC.

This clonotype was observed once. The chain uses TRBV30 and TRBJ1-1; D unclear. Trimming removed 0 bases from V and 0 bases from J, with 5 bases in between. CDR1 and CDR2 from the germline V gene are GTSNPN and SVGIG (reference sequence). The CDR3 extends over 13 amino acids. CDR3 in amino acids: CAWSVYMNTEAFF. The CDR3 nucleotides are TGTGCCTGGAGTGTTTATATGAACACTGAAGCTTTCTTT.

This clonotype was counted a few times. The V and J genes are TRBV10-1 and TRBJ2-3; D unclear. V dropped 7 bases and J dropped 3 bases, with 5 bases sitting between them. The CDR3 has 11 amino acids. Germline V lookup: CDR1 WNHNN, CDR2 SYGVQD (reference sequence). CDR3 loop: CASKSTDTQYF. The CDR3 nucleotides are TGCGCCAGCAAAAGTACAGATACGCAGTATTTT.